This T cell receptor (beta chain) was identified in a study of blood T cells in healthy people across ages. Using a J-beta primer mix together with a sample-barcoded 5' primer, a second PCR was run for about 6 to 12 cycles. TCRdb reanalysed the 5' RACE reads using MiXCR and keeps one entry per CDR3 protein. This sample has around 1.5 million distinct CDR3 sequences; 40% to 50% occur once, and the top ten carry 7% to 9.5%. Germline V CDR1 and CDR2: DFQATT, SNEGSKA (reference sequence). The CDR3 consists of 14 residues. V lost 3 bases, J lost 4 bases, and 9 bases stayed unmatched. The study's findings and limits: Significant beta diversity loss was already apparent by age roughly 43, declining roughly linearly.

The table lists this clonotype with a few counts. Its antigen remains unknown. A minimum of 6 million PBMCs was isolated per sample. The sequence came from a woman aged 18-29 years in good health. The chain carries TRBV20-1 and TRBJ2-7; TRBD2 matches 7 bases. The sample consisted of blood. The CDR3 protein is CSARDWTSPYEQYF. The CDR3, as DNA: TGCAGTGCTAGGGATTGGACTAGTCCATACGAGCAGTACTTC.